The 21 T cell receptor beta chains presented below share a single source sample, sequenced in a study of control samples from healthy donors and cancer patients. Profiling relied on immunoSEQ multiplex PCR, and the TCRdb table lists in-frame clones only, not all of them. The table includes 130,000 or so clones, just under 90% detected once. What was sequenced was blood. Source of these receptors: a man aged 30 to 45 in good health.

Note on this clone: An end of the junction does not agree with germline; a read error may underlie this. The chain uses TRBV6-6 and TRBJ1-6; TRBD1 is a possible D gene (6 bases). The CDR3 has 15 residues. Germline V gives CDR1 MNHNY, CDR2 SVGAGI (reference sequence). CDR3 sequence reads: CASNYRGGGNSPLHF. Here the CDR3 DNA reads TGTGCCAGCAATTACCGTGGGGGCGGTAATTCACCCCTCCACTTT.

The chain recombines TRBV3-1 (or the pseudogene TRBV3-2) with TRBJ2-3; 7 bases are shared with TRBD2. The V and J ends lost 3 bases and 5 bases, in that order; junction bases with no gene match: 8. Germline values: CDR1 LGHDT, CDR2 YNNKEL (reference sequence). The CDR3 length is 15 residues. The CDR3 nucleotides are TGTGCCAGCAGCCAGTCCCGGGGGGAAGAAGATACGCAGTATTTT. As protein: CASSQSRGEEDTQYF.

The V and J genes are TRBV6-5 and TRBJ1-4; 9 bases are shared with TRBD1. V shed 2 bases, J shed 8 bases, and the junction held 6 bases outside the gene matches. The CDR3 length is 15 residues. Germline V gives CDR1 MNHEY, CDR2 SVGAGI. The CDR3 region is CASSYQQGAREKLFF. The CDR3 nucleotides are TGTGCCAGCAGTTACCAACAGGGGGCGAGGGAAAAACTGTTTTTT.

This clone was observed a single time. The gene calls are TRBV27 and TRBJ1-5, with D possibly being TRBD1 (6 bases). V was cut by 3 bases and J by 4 bases, with 7 bases left in between. Germline V gene data show CDR1 as MNHEY and CDR2 as SMNVEV (reference sequence). The CDR3 has 13 amino acids. CDR3: CASSLRGNQPQHF. DNA for the CDR3: TGTGCCAGCAGTTTGAGGGGGAATCAGCCCCAGCATTTT.

The chain couples TRBV5-1 to TRBJ2-1; no clear D. Germline assignment: CDR1 SGHRS and CDR2 YFSETQ. With 1 base removed from V and 0 bases from J, the gap between germline ends came to 8 bases. This CDR3 is built from 15 residues. DNA of the CDR3: TGCGCCAGCAGCTTGACAGCGAGCTCCTACAATGAGCAGTTCTTC. Translated: CASSLTASSYNEQFF.

The V and J genes are TRBV3-1 (or the pseudogene TRBV3-2) and TRBJ1-5; unclear D gene. V dropped 0 bases and J dropped 3 bases, with 9 bases sitting between them. There are 15 residues in the CDR3. Germline loops: CDR1 LGHDT, CDR2 YNNKEL (reference sequence). CDR3 coding DNA: TGTGCCAGCAGCCAAGATCCCGGAAACAATCAGCCCCAGCATTTT. As protein: CASSQDPGNNQPQHF.

The chain links TRBV11-2 to TRBJ2-7; 7 nucleotides align to TRBD1. The germline V gene has CDR1 SGHAT and CDR2 FQNNGV. The CDR3 extends over 14 amino acids. J gave up 6 bases and V 1 base, and 6 bases lay outside the gene matches. CDR3 region: CASSLGQGFREQYF. The DNA of the CDR3 is TGTGCCAGCAGCTTAGGACAGGGTTTCCGCGAGCAGTACTTC.

The rearrangement joins TRBV13 to TRBJ1-1, with unresolved D. Per germline, CDR1 PRHDT and CDR2 FYEKMQ (reference sequence). CDR3 size: 12 residues. Trimming removed 6 bases at V and 2 bases at J, with 7 bases between. CDR3 protein: CASRGFNTEAFF. The CDR3 nucleotides read TGTGCCAGCAGGGGATTTAACACTGAAGCTTTCTTT.

V and J are TRBV11-2 and TRBJ2-7, with a possible D match to TRBD2 (5 bases). Germline CDR1 reads SGHAT; CDR2 reads FQNNGV. The length of the CDR3 is 13 residues. Trimming stripped 1 base from V and 6 bases from J, with 10 bases between. CDR3 in amino acids: CASSLVEGVEQYV. CDR3 nucleotide sequence: TGTGCCAGCAGCTTAGTCGAGGGTGTCGAGCAGTACGTC.

CDR3 protein: CSVLRGAEAFF. CDR3 DNA: TGCAGTGTCCTTAGGGGGGCTGAAGCTTTCTTT. The chain joins TRBV20-1 to TRBJ1-1, with D possibly TRBD1 on 6 matching bases. CDR3 length: 11 amino acids. The ends were cut back, 7 bases at V and 6 bases at J, with 12 bases in the middle. Germline CDR1 is DFQATT and CDR2 is SNEGSKA (reference sequence).

The rearrangement joins TRBV21-1 to TRBJ1-3; whether TRBD1, the table's D call, matches the DNA was not checked. TRBV21-1 is tagged as a pseudogene. The CDR3 extends over 19 amino acids. The CDR3 DNA sequence: TGTGCCAGCAGCAAAGCAGGGAACCCCGGGACAGGGGAAGGAAACACCATATATTTT. Protein product: CASSKAGNPGTGEGNTIYF.

V and J are TRBV7-9 and TRBJ2-7, with D possibly called TRBD1 or TRBD2 (5 bases each). Trimming took 5 bases from V and 7 from J, leaving 21 bases between them. Germline V gives CDR1 SEHNR, CDR2 FQNEAQ (reference sequence). CDR3 size: 15 residues. The CDR3 region is CASSPLGRSPGEQYF. CDR3 coding DNA: TGTGCCAGCAGCCCGCTGGGACGGAGCCCGGGAGAGCAGTACTTC.

The V and J genes are TRBV12-3 or TRBV12-4 and TRBJ1-5; 8 bases are a match to TRBD1. V lost 4 bases, J lost 5 bases, and 1 base stayed unmatched. The CDR3 runs 13 residues. The CDR3 loop is CASSSQGDQPQHF. The CDR3 DNA reads TGTGCCAGCAGTTCACAGGGGGATCAGCCCCAGCATTTT.

The chain employs TRBV6-5 and TRBJ1-2; tentatively, D is TRBD1 (5 bases). V was shortened by 2 bases and J by 3 bases, with 13 bases between the two germline ends. Germline lookup yields CDR1 MNHEY and CDR2 SVGAGI. The CDR3 is 15 residues long. The CDR3 DNA sequence: TGTGCCAGCAGTTACGGAGGGGCGGTCGACTATGGCTACACCTTC. Translation gives CASSYGGAVDYGYTF.

The chain carries TRBV30 and TRBJ2-2; D remains ambiguous. Germline lookup yields CDR1 GTSNPN and CDR2 SVGIG (reference sequence). Deletions cut 0 bases from V and 2 bases from J, with 10 bases between. This CDR3 has 15 residues. The CDR3 region has the DNA TGTGCCTGGAGTGTTGGGCTGGGTAACACCGGGGAGCTGTTTTTT. Its protein is CAWSVGLGNTGELFF.

The rearrangement joins TRBV27 to TRBJ1-1, with D perhaps TRBD1 (5 bases). V was clipped by 3 bases and J by 0 bases, with 17 bases between them. Germline V CDR1 and CDR2: MNHEY, SMNVEV (reference sequence). The CDR3 is 17 residues long. DNA for the CDR3: TGTGCCAGCAGTTTCGGATGGGGAAGGGGCATGAACACTGAAGCTTTCTTT. Encoded protein: CASSFGWGRGMNTEAFF.

Only a few counts were recorded for this clone. This CDR3 reads CAWSKQGDSPLHF. The CDR3 region has the DNA TGTGCCTGGAGTAAACAGGGCGATTCACCCCTCCACTTT. This chain joins TRBV30 and TRBJ1-6; a weak D match, TRBD1 (6 bases). V gave up 2 bases and J gave up 8 bases, with 10 bases separating them. CDR1 is GTSNPN, CDR2 SVGIG, per germline (reference sequence). This CDR3 region has 13 residues. Full variable domain (missing parts from reference TRBV30 and TRBJ1-6): SQTIHQWPATLVQPVGSPLSLECTVEGTSNPNLYWYRQAAGRGLQLLFYSVGIGQISSEVPQNLSASRPQDRQFILSSKKLLLSDSGFYLCAWSKQGDSPLHFGNGTRLTVT.

V gene TRBV5-3 combines with J gene TRBJ2-7; the D gene could be TRBD1 or TRBD2 (5 bases each). TRBV5-3 is marked as an open reading frame, function uncertain. The CDR3 extends over 16 amino acids. Trimming took off 3 bases at V and 3 bases at J, with 19 bases between the two ends. The DNA for the CDR3 is TGTGCCAGAAGCTCCGGGGCCTTCCGGTCCTTCTACGAGCAGTACGTC. This encodes CARSSGAFRSFYEQYV.

The chain recombines TRBV7-9 with TRBJ1-2; 9 nucleotides agree with TRBD1. J was trimmed by 4 bases and V by 2 bases; bases with no gene match: 5. The germline V gene encodes CDR1 SEHNR and CDR2 FQNEAQ (reference sequence). CDR3 size: 15 residues. The CDR3 DNA is TGTGCCAGCAGCTTATTGGACAGGGGCAGCTATGGCTACACCTTC. This encodes CASSLLDRGSYGYTF.

The count of this clone is one. This rearrangement joins TRBV28 to TRBJ2-2, with a weak D call TRBD1 (6 bases). V was shortened by 4 bases and J by 7 bases, with 13 bases between the two germline ends. This CDR3 is 14 amino acids long. The germline V gene has CDR1 MDHEN and CDR2 SYDVKM. CDR3 residues: CASSSLQGIGELFF. DNA of the CDR3: TGTGCCAGCAGTTCCTTACAGGGAATCGGGGAGCTGTTTTTT.

The rearrangement uses TRBV24-1 and TRBJ1-2; 7 bases map to TRBD1. This CDR3 spans 15 amino acids. Germline-derived CDR1 and CDR2 are KGHDR and SFDVKD. V gave up 1 base and J gave up 4 bases; unmatched junction bases: 5. CDR3 residues: CATSDLQQGTYGYTF. In DNA, the CDR3 is TGTGCCACCAGTGATTTACAACAGGGGACCTATGGCTACACCTTC.